The rows below give T cell receptor beta chains drawn from one sample of a study of cytomegalovirus exposure and HLA in healthy donors. The data were produced by immunoSEQ multiplex PCR, yet TCRdb's version contains in-frame clones alone and is incomplete. In the table there are 65,000 to 80,000 clones, around 77% of which are singletons. The sequenced material came from PBMCs. The source is a woman in her thirties or forties in good health and CMV-seropositive. Both conserved end residues are part of each CDR3. A D gene is named only where the DNA matches it firmly. A row's size may be missing; if present it is once, few, many or a size class.

few | 13 | TRBJ1-2 | TRBV19 | - | CASSSPPSYGYTF | TGTGCCAGTAGTAGTCCCCCCAGCTATGGCTACACCTTC
- | 15 | TRBJ2-3 | TRBV27 | - | CASSLAGRGGNTQYF | TGTGCCAGCAGTTTAGCCGGACGGGGTGGGAATACGCAGTATTTT
- | 16 | TRBJ2-7 | TRBV5-6 | - | CASSLWGDLASYEQYF | TGTGCCAGCAGCTTGTGGGGGGATTTGGCATCCTACGAGCAGTACTTC
- | 16 | TRBJ1-6 | TRBV6-1 | - | CASSGAQGRVYSPLHF | TGTGCCAGCAGTGGGGCACAGGGAAGAGTCTACTCACCCCTCCACTTT
few | 13 | TRBJ1-2 | TRBV6-1 | - | CASSEGASYGYTF | TGTGCCAGCAGTGAAGGCGCCTCTTATGGCTACACCTTC
- | 16 | TRBJ2-3 | TRBV18 | - | CASSRRGRSATDTQYF | TGTGCCAGCTCACGCCGCGGAAGAAGCGCGACAGATACGCAGTATTTT
- | 14 | TRBJ1-2 | TRBV30 | TRBD1 | CAWIHAGQDFRWTF | TGTGCCTGGATACATGCGGGACAGGACTTTAGGTGGACCTTC
once | 15 | TRBJ1-3 | TRBV2 | - | CASSLLEASGNTIYF | TGTGCCAGCAGTCTTTTAGAGGCCTCTGGAAACACCATATATTTT
- | 15 | TRBJ1-1 | TRBV30 | TRBD1 | CAWRHETGGGTEAFF | TGTGCCTGGAGACATGAGACAGGGGGAGGCACTGAAGCTTTCTTT
few | 15 | TRBJ1-1 | TRBV5-6 | - | CASSVLDGSNTEAFF | TGTGCCAGCAGCGTCTTGGACGGGAGCAACACTGAAGCTTTCTTT
- | 15 | TRBJ2-7 | TRBV30 | TRBD1 | CAWNGGQGSTYEQYF | TGTGCCTGGAACGGCGGACAGGGATCCACCTACGAGCAGTACTTC
- | 17 | TRBJ1-2 | TRBV29-1 | - | CSVEANSQGLRNYGYTF | TGCAGCGTTGAAGCGAACTCACAGGGCTTGAGGAACTATGGCTACACCTTC
few | 15 | TRBJ1-5 | TRBV19 | - | CASKPAVGGNQPQHF | TGTGCCAGTAAGCCGGCCGTGGGGGGAAATCAGCCCCAGCATTTT
few | 16 | TRBJ1-1 | TRBV5-1 | - | CASSLDTRALGTEAFF | TGCGCCAGCAGCTTGGACACCAGGGCGTTAGGCACTGAAGCTTTCTTT
- | 14 | TRBJ1-1 | TRBV6-5 | - | CASKREGVGTEAFF | TGTGCCAGCAAGCGGGAGGGGGTGGGGACTGAAGCTTTCTTT
- | 12 | TRBJ1-3 | TRBV30 | - | CAWTNSGNTIYF | TGTGCCTGGACAAACTCTGGAAACACCATATATTTT
- | 16 | TRBJ1-6 | TRBV19 | TRBD1 | CASRNNRQGYNSPLHF | TGTGCCAGTAGAAACAACAGACAGGGCTATAATTCACCCCTCCACTTT
- | 14 | TRBJ2-7 | TRBV6-5 | - | CASSTTGSSYEQYF | TGTGCCAGCAGTACGACAGGTTCCTCCTACGAGCAGTACTTC
- | 12 | TRBJ2-7 | TRBV4-1 | TRBD1 | CASSQGAFEQYF | TGCGCCAGCAGTCAGGGGGCCTTCGAGCAGTACTTC
- | 15 | TRBJ2-1 | TRBV7-8 | TRBD2 | CASSLISGVDNEQFF | TGTGCCAGCAGCTTAATTAGCGGGGTAGACAATGAGCAGTTCTTC
- | 13 | TRBJ1-5 | TRBV5-8 | TRBD1 | CASTQGQFQPQHF | TGTGCCAGCACACAGGGGCAATTCCAGCCCCAGCATTTT
few | 17 | TRBJ2-7 | TRBV28 | TRBD2 | CASSLPVLLAGAHEQYF | TGTGCCAGCAGTTTGCCCGTCCTGCTAGCGGGAGCCCACGAGCAGTACTTC
few | 14 | TRBJ2-5 | TRBV6-1 | TRBD1 | CASRRQGYQETQYF | TGTGCCAGCAGAAGACAGGGGTACCAAGAGACCCAGTACTTC
- | 14 | TRBJ2-1 | TRBV29-1 | TRBD1 | CSSSFPDRANEQFF | TGCAGCTCTAGTTTCCCGGACAGGGCCAATGAGCAGTTCTTC
- | 15 | TRBJ1-5 | TRBV28 | TRBD1 | CASSFGQGAIQPQHF | TGTGCCAGCAGTTTTGGACAGGGGGCGATTCAGCCCCAGCATTTT
- | 15 | TRBJ1-1 | TRBV5-1 | - | CASSHASGGNTEAFF | TGCGCCAGCAGCCACGCCTCGGGGGGGAACACTGAAGCTTTCTTT